The 19 T cell receptor beta chains below all came from one sample that was sequenced in a study of blood T cell repertoires in COVID-19. The data were produced by immunoSEQ multiplex PCR, yet TCRdb's version contains in-frame clones alone and is incomplete. The sample consists of 90,000 to 120,000 clones, 91% of them appearing once. The specimen was peripheral blood. The source of these receptors is a human donor in a cohort sampled during active COVID-19.

The chain couples TRBV9 to TRBJ1-4; 10 bases agree with TRBD1. The germline gives CDR1 SGDLS, CDR2 YYNGEE. Unmatched junction bases numbered 11, after V lost 4 bases and J lost 8 bases. The length of the CDR3 is 16 residues. The CDR3 reads CASSPQPGTGEEKLFF. CDR3 nucleotides: TGTGCCAGCAGCCCACAACCCGGGACAGGGGAAGAAAAACTGTTTTTT.

The chain links TRBV19 to TRBJ2-1, with 15 bases lining up with TRBD2. V shed 7 bases, J shed 3 bases, and the junction held 10 bases outside the gene matches. CDR3 size: 18 residues. The germline V gene has CDR1 LNHDA and CDR2 SQIVND (reference sequence). The DNA of the CDR3 is TGTGCCAGTATGCCCTCGGGACTAGCGGGGGGTCTCTACAATGAGCAGTTCTTC. This codes for CASMPSGLAGGLYNEQFF.

This chain links TRBV5-1 with TRBJ2-5; D not certain. With 0 bases removed from V and 0 bases from J, the gap between germline ends came to 9 bases. The CDR3 is 15 amino acids. CDR1 and CDR2 (germline): SGHRS, YFSETQ. The chain's CDR3 is CASSLALGYQETQYF. The CDR3 DNA sequence: TGCGCCAGCAGCTTGGCTCTAGGTTACCAAGAGACCCAGTACTTC.

The gene calls are TRBV10-3 and TRBJ1-3, with D perhaps TRBD1 (6 bases). Germline V gene sequence: CDR1 ENHRY, CDR2 SYGVKD. V was trimmed by 6 bases and J by 0 bases, leaving 12 bases between them. The CDR3 has 15 amino acids. The CDR3 sequence is CAISQDRHSGNTIYF. CDR3 bases: TGTGCCATCAGCCAGGACAGACACTCTGGAAACACCATATATTTT.

V and J are TRBV11-2 and TRBJ2-7; no clear D. Germline V gene data show CDR1 as SGHAT and CDR2 as FQNNGV. V was clipped by 5 bases and J by 2 bases, with 7 bases between them. CDR3 size: 12 residues. The CDR3, as DNA: TGTGCCAGCAGCGACATTACCTACGAGCAGTACTTC. It specifies CASSDITYEQYF.

This clone appeared once. The chain combines TRBV6-6 with TRBJ1-1; the D gene is possibly TRBD1 (5 bases). This CDR3 region has 16 residues. Germline CDR1 MNHNY, CDR2 SVGAGI (reference sequence). Trimming removed 0 bases from V and 0 bases from J, with 11 bases in between. As DNA, the CDR3 is TGTGCCAGCAGTTACTCTTATCAGGGAATGAACACTGAAGCTTTCTTT. Translated, it gives CASSYSYQGMNTEAFF.

The genes are TRBV5-6 and TRBJ2-1; 9 bases match TRBD2. The CDR3 consists of 15 residues. V dropped 1 base and J dropped 8; count of bases not matched to a gene: 7. Germline CDR1 and CDR2: SGHDT and YYEEEE. The CDR3 DNA sequence: TGTGCCAGCAGCTTGAATAGCGGGAGTAAGTATGAGCAGTTCTTC. Protein sequence: CASSLNSGSKYEQFF.

The V gene is TRBV19, the J gene TRBJ2-3, with TRBD2 matching 8 bases. V lost 1 base to trimming and J lost 6 bases; unmatched junction nucleotides: 9. The CDR3 runs 16 residues. Germline values: CDR1 LNHDA, CDR2 SQIVND (reference sequence). CDR3 sequence reads: CASSIAGGPLADTQYF. CDR3 nucleotide sequence: TGTGCCAGTAGTATAGCGGGGGGGCCTCTCGCGGATACGCAGTATTTT.

The chain recombines TRBV6-5 with TRBJ2-7; D might be TRBD1 (6 bases). Trimming left V 10 bases short and J 2 bases short, with 18 bases between. The CDR3 extends over 14 amino acids. In germline, CDR1 is MNHEY, CDR2 SVGAGI. CDR3 nucleotide sequence: TGTGCCACCTCCCCTCAGGGGCCCGCCTACGAGCAGTACTTC. Protein sequence: CATSPQGPAYEQYF.

This chain connects TRBV30 to TRBJ1-1; 9 nucleotides agree with TRBD1. Germline assignment: CDR1 GTSNPN and CDR2 SVGIG (reference sequence). This CDR3 has 15 residues. Trimming at V came to 2 bases and at J to 7 bases, leaving 11 bases not matched to a gene. This CDR3 reads CAWSRISGTGFEAFF. The CDR3 nucleotides read TGTGCCTGGAGTCGAATATCCGGGACAGGGTTTGAAGCTTTCTTT.

The chain couples TRBV7-9 to TRBJ2-5; 9 nucleotides agree with TRBD2. Germline V lookup: CDR1 SEHNR, CDR2 FQNEAQ (reference sequence). V shed 2 bases, J shed 0 bases, and the junction held 1 base outside the gene matches. The CDR3 contains 15 residues. The CDR3 reads CASSLSGGYQETQYF. Here the CDR3 DNA reads TGTGCCAGCAGCTTAAGCGGGGGGTACCAAGAGACCCAGTACTTC. The variable domain in full, completed from reference TRBV7-9 and TRBJ2-5, reads DTGVSQNPRHKITKRGQNVTFRCDPISEHNRLYWYRQTLGQGPEFLTYFQNEAQLEKSRLLSDRFSAERPKGSFSTLEIQRTEQGDSAMYLCASSLSGGYQETQYFGPGTRLLVL.

This chain connects TRBV7-3 to TRBJ2-1; 11 nucleotides align to TRBD1. CDR3 length equals 15 residues. Germline V gene data show CDR1 as SGHTA and CDR2 as FQGTGA. Trimming at V came to 4 bases and at J to 8 bases, leaving 7 bases not matched to a gene. CDR3 in amino acids: CASSSGQGANHEQFF. The CDR3, as DNA: TGTGCCAGCAGCTCAGGACAGGGGGCGAACCATGAGCAGTTCTTC.

The rearrangement links TRBV13 to TRBJ1-6; unclear D gene. The CDR3 contains 12 residues. Trimming stripped 3 bases from V and 10 bases from J, with 7 bases between. In germline, CDR1 is PRHDT, CDR2 FYEKMQ (reference sequence). The CDR3 protein is CASSLSGSPLHF. DNA of the CDR3: TGTGCCAGCAGCTTGTCAGGATCACCCCTCCACTTT.

This chain uses TRBV18 with TRBJ2-3; 10 bases are shared with TRBD2. The CDR3 consists of 16 residues. Trimming took 3 bases from V and 3 from J; bases not matched to a gene: 6. The germline CDR1 and CDR2 sequences are KGHSH and LQKENI. The CDR3 spells CASSPLLAGVTDTQYF. Here the CDR3 DNA reads TGTGCCAGCTCACCTCTGCTAGCGGGAGTTACAGATACGCAGTATTTT.

The rearrangement links TRBV28 to TRBJ2-4, with unresolved D. From germline, CDR1 is MDHEN and CDR2 SYDVKM. The V and J ends lost 6 bases and 3 bases respectively, with 6 bases between them. The CDR3 extends over 12 amino acids. The DNA of the CDR3 is TGTGCCAGCAGGGCCGACAAAAACATTCAGTACTTC. Its translation is CASRADKNIQYF.

The chain joins TRBV19 to TRBJ1-4; D perhaps matches TRBD1 (5 bases). Per germline, CDR1 LNHDA and CDR2 SQIVND (reference sequence). V lost 5 bases to trimming and J lost 8 bases, with 18 bases between them. This CDR3 contains 15 residues. CDR3 protein: CASSSTGGVGEKLFF. The CDR3 DNA is TGTGCCAGTAGTTCCACGGGAGGGGTTGGAGAAAAACTGTTTTTT.

The genes are TRBV4-1 and TRBJ2-7, with D possibly TRBD1 on 6 matching bases. Trimming took off 3 bases at V and 3 bases at J, with 15 bases between the two ends. The V gene's germline CDR1 is MGHRA and CDR2 YSYEKL. CDR3 length: 15 residues. Here the CDR3 reads CASSHTGMGNYEQYF. DNA of the CDR3: TGCGCCAGCAGCCATACAGGGATGGGGAACTACGAGCAGTACTTC.

This CDR3 reads CASSLDGSYNEQFF. DNA of the CDR3: TGTGCCAGCAGCTTAGACGGGTCCTACAATGAGCAGTTCTTC. The chain joins TRBV7-9 to TRBJ2-1; D unclear. The CDR3 sequence is 14 residues long. The germline V gene has CDR1 SEHNR and CDR2 FQNEAQ (reference sequence). V gave up 1 base and J gave up 1 base, with 5 bases separating them.

The V call is TRBV5-1, the J call TRBJ1-1; no firm D call. In germline, CDR1 is SGHRS, CDR2 YFSETQ. Between the trimmed V and J ends, which lost 1 base and 6 bases, there was a span of 13 bases. This CDR3 region has 14 residues. The CDR3 reads CASSLFAGPAEAFF. CDR3 DNA: TGCGCCAGCAGCTTGTTTGCAGGCCCCGCTGAAGCTTTCTTT.